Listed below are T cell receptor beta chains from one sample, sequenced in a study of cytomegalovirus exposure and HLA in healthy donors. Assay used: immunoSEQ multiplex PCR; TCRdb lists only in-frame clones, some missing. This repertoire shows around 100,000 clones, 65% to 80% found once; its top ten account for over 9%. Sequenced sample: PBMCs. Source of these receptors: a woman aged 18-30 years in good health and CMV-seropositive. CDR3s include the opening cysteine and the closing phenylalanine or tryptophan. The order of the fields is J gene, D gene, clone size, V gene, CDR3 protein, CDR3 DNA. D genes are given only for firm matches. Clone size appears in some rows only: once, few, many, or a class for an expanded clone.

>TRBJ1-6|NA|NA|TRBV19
CASTGGRSSYNSPLHF
TGTGCCAGTACCGGGGGTAGGAGCTCCTATAATTCACCCCTCCACTTT
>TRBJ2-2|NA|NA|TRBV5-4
CASRSDYDRHTGELFF
TGTGCCAGCAGGAGCGACTACGACAGGCACACCGGGGAGCTGTTTTTT
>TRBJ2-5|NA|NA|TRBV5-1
CASSLIPGEETQYF
TGCGCCAGCAGCTTGATTCCAGGGGAAGAGACCCAGTACTTC
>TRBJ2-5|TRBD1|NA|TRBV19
CASSPAWSTGGRETQYF
TGTGCCAGCAGCCCCGCGTGGTCCACAGGGGGCAGGGAGACCCAGTACTTC
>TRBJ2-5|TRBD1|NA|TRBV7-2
CASSLAQGEETQYF
TGTGCCAGCAGCTTAGCCCAGGGGGAGGAGACCCAGTACTTC
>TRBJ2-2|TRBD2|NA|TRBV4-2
CASSQDLAGSGELFF
TGTGCCAGCAGCCAAGACCTAGCGGGGTCCGGGGAGCTGTTTTTT
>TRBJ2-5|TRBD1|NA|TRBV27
CASSSLVWTGEETQYF
TGTGCCAGCAGCTCCCTGGTTTGGACAGGGGAAGAGACCCAGTACTTC
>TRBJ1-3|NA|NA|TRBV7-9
CASSPPRRQSTLVANTIYF
TGTGCCAGCAGCCCTCCCAGGAGACAGTCTACCCTAGTTGCAAACACCATATATTTT
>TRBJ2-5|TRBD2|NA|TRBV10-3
CATAGTETQYF
TGTGCCACAGCGGGGACGGAGACCCAGTACTTC
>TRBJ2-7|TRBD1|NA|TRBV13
CASSLGQGALWPYEQYF
TGTGCCAGCAGCTTAGGACAGGGGGCTTTGTGGCCCTACGAGCAGTACTTC
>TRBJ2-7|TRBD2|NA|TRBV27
CASSFQGSGRYEQYF
TGTGCCAGCAGTTTCCAGGGTAGCGGGCGATACGAGCAGTACTTC
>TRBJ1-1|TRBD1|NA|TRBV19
CASSARTGGGTEAFF
TGTGCCAGTAGTGCTCGGACAGGGGGCGGAACTGAAGCTTTCTTT
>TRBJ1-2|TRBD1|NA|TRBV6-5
CASSLTGGAYGYTF
TGTGCCAGCAGTCTGACAGGGGGCGCCTATGGCTACACCTTC
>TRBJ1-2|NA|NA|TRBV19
CASSEGRGSFGYTF
TGTGCCAGTAGCGAGGGGAGGGGATCATTTGGCTACACCTTC
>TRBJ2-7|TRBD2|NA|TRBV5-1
CASSLGFGLGSYEQYF
TGCGCCAGCAGCTTAGGATTTGGACTAGGATCCTACGAGCAGTACTTC
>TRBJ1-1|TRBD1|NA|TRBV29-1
CSVPTGGYLDTEAFF
TGCAGCGTCCCGACAGGGGGATATTTGGACACTGAAGCTTTCTTT
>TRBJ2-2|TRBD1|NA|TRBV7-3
CASSLITGLTGGFNTGELFF
TGTGCCAGCAGCTTAATCACAGGATTGACAGGGGGCTTTAACACCGGGGAGCTGTTTTTT
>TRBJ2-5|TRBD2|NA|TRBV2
CANRLAGLQETQYF
TGTGCCAACCGACTAGCGGGTCTCCAAGAGACCCAGTACTTC
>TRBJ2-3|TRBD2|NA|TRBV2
CASRTSGGPRSTDTQYF
TGTGCCAGTCGGACTAGCGGGGGGCCCCGGTCCACAGATACGCAGTATTTT
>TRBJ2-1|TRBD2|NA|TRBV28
CASRTSGRFGYNEQFF
TGTGCCAGCAGGACTAGCGGGAGATTTGGGTACAATGAGCAGTTCTTC
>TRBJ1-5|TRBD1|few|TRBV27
CASSRSGGMVSHQPQHF
TGTGCCAGCAGTCGCTCAGGGGGCATGGTATCCCATCAGCCCCAGCATTTT
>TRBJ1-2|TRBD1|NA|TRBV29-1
CSVEGQGARVGYTF
TGCAGCGTTGAGGGACAGGGGGCGAGGGTTGGCTACACCTTC
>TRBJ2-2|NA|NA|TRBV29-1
CSVLRGTGELFF
TGCAGCGTCCTCAGGGGCACCGGGGAGCTGTTTTTT
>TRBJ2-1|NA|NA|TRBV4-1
CASSSLSWGGLSRSYNEQFF
TGCGCCAGCAGCTCCTTGAGCTGGGGGGGGCTGAGTAGGTCCTACAATGAGCAGTTCTTC
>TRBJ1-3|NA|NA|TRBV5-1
CASSETWGNTIYF
TGCGCCAGCAGCGAGACATGGGGAAACACCATATATTTT
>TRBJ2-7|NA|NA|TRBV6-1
CASSFSVRASEQYF
TGTGCCAGCAGTTTCTCGGTCAGGGCTAGCGAGCAGTACTTC
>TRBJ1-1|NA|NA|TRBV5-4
CASSAAGPRFF
TGTGCCAGCAGTGCCGCGGGCCCCCGTTTCTTT
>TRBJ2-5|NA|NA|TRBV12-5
CASGFGTVIQETQYF
TGTGCTAGTGGTTTCGGGACTGTAATCCAAGAGACCCAGTACTTC
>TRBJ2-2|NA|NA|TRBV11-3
CASSLSRDTGELFF
TGTGCCAGCAGCTTAAGCCGGGACACCGGGGAGCTGTTTTTT
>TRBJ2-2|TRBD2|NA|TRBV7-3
CASSLTASGGTGELFF
TGTGCCAGCAGCTTAACCGCTAGCGGGGGGACCGGGGAGCTGTTTTTT
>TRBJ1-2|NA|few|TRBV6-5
CASSYGEKRGYTF
TGTGCCAGCAGTTACGGGGAGAAACGGGGCTACACCTTC
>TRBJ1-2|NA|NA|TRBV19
CASRVRQNNYGYTF
TGTGCCAGTAGAGTTCGACAGAATAACTATGGCTACACCTTC
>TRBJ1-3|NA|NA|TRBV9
CASSASGTHSGNTIYF
TGTGCCAGCAGCGCCTCAGGGACTCACTCTGGAAACACCATATATTTT
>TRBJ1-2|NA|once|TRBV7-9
CASSFSDRYYGYTF
TGTGCCAGCAGCTTCTCGGACAGATACTATGGCTACACCTTC
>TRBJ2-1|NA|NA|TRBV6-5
CASTGINEQFF
TGTGCCAGCACAGGGATTAATGAGCAGTTCTTC
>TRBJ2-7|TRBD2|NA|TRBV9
CASSPGGGSSSYEQYF
TGTGCCAGCAGCCCCGGGGGGGGGAGTAGCTCCTACGAGCAGTACTTC
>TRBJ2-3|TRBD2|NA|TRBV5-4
CASTTSGGTDTQYF
TGTGCCAGCACAACTAGCGGGGGCACAGATACGCAGTATTTT
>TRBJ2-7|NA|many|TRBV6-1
CASTLRYEQYF
TGTGCCAGCACTCTCCGCTACGAGCAGTACTTC
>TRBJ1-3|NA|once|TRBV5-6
CASSLRGGSGNTIYF
TGTGCCAGCAGCTTGAGAGGGGGCTCTGGAAACACCATATATTTT
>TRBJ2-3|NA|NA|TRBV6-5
CASHPRGLGTDTQYF
TGTGCTAGTCACCCGAGGGGGTTAGGCACAGATACGCAGTATTTT
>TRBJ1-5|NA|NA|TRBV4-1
CASSRDDSYNQPQHF
TGCGCCAGCAGCCGAGACGACAGTTACAATCAGCCCCAGCATTTT
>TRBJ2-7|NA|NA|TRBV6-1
CASSARRTAHYEQYF
TGTGCCAGCAGTGCGAGGAGGACGGCCCACTACGAGCAGTACTTC
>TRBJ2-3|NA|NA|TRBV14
CASSRPRGTQYF
TGTGCCAGCAGCCGGCCTAGGGGAACGCAGTATTTT
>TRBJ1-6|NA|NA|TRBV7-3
CASSPQPDSSYNSPLHF
TGTGCCAGCAGCCCCCAACCTGACAGCTCCTATAATTCACCCCTCCACTTT
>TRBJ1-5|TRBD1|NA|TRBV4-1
CASSHRTGDSNQPQHF
TGCGCCAGCAGCCACCGGACAGGGGATAGCAATCAGCCCCAGCATTTT
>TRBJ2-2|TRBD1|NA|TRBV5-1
CASSFGQGNTGELFF
TGCGCCAGCAGCTTTGGACAGGGTAACACCGGGGAGCTGTTTTTT
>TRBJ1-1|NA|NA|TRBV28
CASREGRGRWTEAFF
TGTGCCAGCAGGGAGGGCCGGGGACGCTGGACTGAAGCTTTCTTT
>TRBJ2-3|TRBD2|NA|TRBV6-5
CASRTSGRTDTQYF
TGTGCCAGCCGAACTAGCGGGAGAACAGATACGCAGTATTTT
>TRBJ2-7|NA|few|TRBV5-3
CASNTGKPNYEQYF
TGTGCCAGCAACACAGGGAAACCAAACTACGAGCAGTACTTC